One and the same sample provided the 20 T cell receptor beta chains below, sequenced in a study of T cell responses to AZD1222 COVID-19 vaccine. The assay was immunoSEQ multiplex PCR, and TCRdb's table has in-frame clones only and misses some. Of some 120,000 clones in the sample, around 84% were seen once. This material consisted of peripheral blood, taken on day 0 of AZD1222 vaccination. Receptor source: an adult in good health.

This clone has only one observation. In DNA form, the CDR3 reads TGTGCCAGCAGGTCTAGCGGGAGCTCCTACAATGAGCAGTTCTTC. It translates to CASRSSGSSYNEQFF. The genes are TRBV11-2 and TRBJ2-1, with 10 bases aligning to TRBD2. With V trimmed by 6 bases and J by 0 bases, 2 bases remained unmatched. The CDR3 runs 15 residues. Germline loops: CDR1 SGHAT, CDR2 FQNNGV.

Here the CDR3 reads CASSNCSRGYEQYF. The CDR3 DNA sequence: TGTGCCAGCAGCAATTGTAGTCGGGGCTACGAGCAGTACTTC. The genes are TRBV21-1 and TRBJ2-7; the D call in the table, TRBD2, was not verified against the DNA. TRBV21-1 is classified as a pseudogene. This CDR3 spans 14 amino acids.

This chain joins TRBV19 and TRBJ1-1; D perhaps matches TRBD1 (6 bases). CDR1 is LNHDA and CDR2 is SQIVND in the germline V gene (reference sequence). The CDR3 covers 13 residues. Trimming stripped 9 bases from V and 3 bases from J, with 14 bases between. CDR3 nucleotide sequence: TGTGCCAGCACCCCTCAGGGGTACACTGAAGCTTTCTTT. Protein sequence: CASTPQGYTEAFF.

This clone was seen only once. This rearrangement joins TRBV10-3 to TRBJ1-1, with D perhaps TRBD1 (5 bases). The CDR3 has 13 amino acids. The V gene lost 11 bases and the J gene lost 0 bases, with 13 bases spanning the gap. From germline, CDR1 is ENHRY and CDR2 SYGVKD. The CDR3 DNA sequence: TGTGCCGTTCAGGGTTCCCTGAACACTGAAGCTTTCTTT. Protein sequence: CAVQGSLNTEAFF.

The V gene is TRBV7-2, the J gene TRBJ2-7, with TRBD2 as a possible D gene (5 bases). Trimming left V 0 bases short and J 3 bases short, with 15 bases between. The germline gives CDR1 SGHTA, CDR2 FQGNSA. The CDR3 runs 16 residues. CDR3 in amino acids: CASSLAPGIASYEQYF. The DNA of the CDR3 is TGTGCCAGCAGCTTAGCCCCCGGGATCGCCAGCTACGAGCAGTACTTC.

The chain joins TRBV7-3 to TRBJ2-7, with TRBD2 as a possible D gene (7 bases). Looked up from germline, CDR1 is SGHTA and CDR2 is FQGTGA. Deletions cut 4 bases from V and 3 bases from J, with 28 bases between. This CDR3 is 19 amino acids long. The CDR3 nucleotides are TGTGCCAGCAGCTACGAAGGGGGGTTAGCGGGTGTTGTTGGCTACGAGCAGTACTTC. It codes for CASSYEGGLAGVVGYEQYF.

In this sample, this clone turned up once. This chain joins TRBV4-1 and TRBJ1-5, with a possible D match to TRBD1 (6 bases). The CDR3 runs 19 residues. From germline, CDR1 is MGHRA and CDR2 YSYEKL. Trimming stripped 0 bases from V and 9 bases from J, with 27 bases between. The DNA for the CDR3 is TGCGCCAGCAGCCAAGATTTCTGGCGTAGGGCTGCGGGGACACCGCCCCAGCATTTT. As protein: CASSQDFWRRAAGTPPQHF.

The chain is built from TRBV6-2 or TRBV6-3 and TRBJ2-7; 9 nucleotides agree with TRBD2. V shed 0 bases, J shed 3 bases, and the junction held 0 bases outside the gene matches. CDR1 and CDR2 (germline): MNHEY, SVGEGT. The CDR3 totals 14 residues. The CDR3 loop is CASSYSSGSYEQYF. The CDR3 DNA follows: TGTGCCAGCAGTTACTCTAGCGGGAGCTACGAGCAGTACTTC.

This chain uses TRBV3-1 (or the pseudogene TRBV3-2) with TRBJ2-3; D remains unclear. CDR1 and CDR2 (germline): LGHDT, YNNKEL (reference sequence). V lost 4 bases, J lost 2 bases, and 13 bases lay in between. This CDR3 region has 15 residues. CDR3 loop: CASSRTLVITDTQYF. DNA for the CDR3: TGTGCCAGCAGCCGCACCCTGGTGATCACAGATACGCAGTATTTT.

The chain combines TRBV6-1 with TRBJ2-7; TRBD2 is a possible D gene (5 bases). The CDR3 loop spans 14 amino acids. Germline values: CDR1 MNHNS, CDR2 SASEGT. With 4 bases removed from V and 3 bases from J, the gap between germline ends came to 13 bases. In DNA, the CDR3 is TGTGCCAGCAGTGGGGGTCGGGATAACTACGAGCAGTACTTC. As protein: CASSGGRDNYEQYF.

The J gene is TRBJ1-1, the V gene TRBV7-9; unclear D gene. Per germline, CDR1 SEHNR and CDR2 FQNEAQ (reference sequence). V gave up 5 bases and J gave up 6 bases, with 16 bases separating them. This CDR3 comprises 14 residues. Here the CDR3 reads CASSLTDGLPEAFF. CDR3 in DNA: TGTGCCAGCAGCCTGACGGACGGGTTGCCTGAAGCTTTCTTT.

The genes are TRBV9 and TRBJ2-2; 10 bases agree with TRBD2. Germline lookup yields CDR1 SGDLS and CDR2 YYNGEE. This CDR3 comprises 15 residues. After removal of 3 bases from V and 5 bases from J, the junction contained 4 bases not matched to a gene. The chain's CDR3 is CASSAVSGRTGELFF. DNA for the CDR3: TGTGCCAGCAGCGCAGTTAGCGGGAGGACCGGGGAGCTGTTTTTT.

The J gene is TRBJ2-3, the V gene TRBV7-9, with D perhaps TRBD2 (6 bases). Germline CDR1 is SEHNR and CDR2 is FQNEAQ (reference sequence). V gave up 5 bases and J gave up 2 bases, with 14 bases separating them. The CDR3 spans 15 residues. The CDR3 loop reads CASSPGLEITDTQYF. CDR3 nucleotides: TGTGCCAGCAGCCCGGGACTGGAAATCACAGATACGCAGTATTTT.

This chain uses TRBV10-3 with TRBJ2-6; the D gene is possibly TRBD2 (5 bases). This CDR3 is 15 amino acids long. The germline V and J ends were trimmed by 3 bases and 4 bases, with 10 bases remaining between them. CDR1 ENHRY and CDR2 SYGVKD come from the germline V gene. The CDR3 sequence: CAISDRGSGANVLTF. DNA of the CDR3: TGTGCCATCAGTGACCGGGGATCGGGGGCCAACGTCCTGACTTTC.

V is TRBV28 and J is TRBJ1-1, with 7 bases that match TRBD1. The length of the CDR3 is 13 residues. V was pared by 6 bases and J by 5 bases, with 6 bases of the junction left unmatched. Germline V gene data show CDR1 as MDHEN and CDR2 as SYDVKM. The CDR3 reads CASRVDRVTEAFF. CDR3 DNA: TGTGCCAGCAGGGTAGACAGGGTGACTGAAGCTTTCTTT.

The chain links TRBV29-1 to TRBJ2-1; D not certain. V gave up 6 bases and J gave up 5 bases, with 11 bases separating them. Per the germline V gene, CDR1 is SQVTM and CDR2 is ANQGSEA. The CDR3 loop spans 12 amino acids. The CDR3 reads CSVGYPNNEQFF. CDR3 DNA: TGCAGCGTCGGCTACCCCAACAATGAGCAGTTCTTC.

The chain joins TRBV2 to TRBJ2-7; a possible D gene is TRBD1 (5 bases). Looked up from germline, CDR1 is SNHLY and CDR2 is FYNNEI. The CDR3 totals 14 residues. V lost 3 bases to trimming and J lost 7 bases, with 16 bases between them. CDR3 protein: CASSDLQGSGEQYF. DNA of the CDR3: TGTGCCAGCAGTGATTTGCAGGGTTCGGGTGAGCAGTACTTC.

The V gene is TRBV4-1, the J gene TRBJ1-1; 8 nucleotides agree with TRBD1. Germline loops: CDR1 MGHRA, CDR2 YSYEKL. Trimming took 1 base from V and 4 from J; bases not matched to a gene: 5. The CDR3 sequence is 15 residues long. CDR3 coding DNA: TGCGCCAGCAGCCAAGGAGGACAGGGAGGCACTGAAGCTTTCTTT. It is translated as CASSQGGQGGTEAFF.

CDR3 DNA: TGTGCCAGCAGTGAATTCGGGGACAGTTCCCACGAGCAGTACTTC. It specifies CASSEFGDSSHEQYF. The chain links TRBV6-1 to TRBJ2-7, with 7 bases aligning to TRBD1. Germline V CDR1 and CDR2: MNHNS, SASEGT. J was trimmed by 5 bases and V by 2 bases; bases with no gene match: 9. The CDR3 sequence is 15 residues long.

The chain combines TRBV2 with TRBJ1-5; the D gene is possibly TRBD1 (5 bases). V was cut by 5 bases and J by 6 bases, with 8 bases left in between. The germline gives CDR1 SNHLY, CDR2 FYNNEI. CDR3 length: 12 residues. The DNA of the CDR3 is TGTGCCAGCAGTCTACAGGCTCAGCCCCAGCATTTT. Translated, it gives CASSLQAQPQHF.